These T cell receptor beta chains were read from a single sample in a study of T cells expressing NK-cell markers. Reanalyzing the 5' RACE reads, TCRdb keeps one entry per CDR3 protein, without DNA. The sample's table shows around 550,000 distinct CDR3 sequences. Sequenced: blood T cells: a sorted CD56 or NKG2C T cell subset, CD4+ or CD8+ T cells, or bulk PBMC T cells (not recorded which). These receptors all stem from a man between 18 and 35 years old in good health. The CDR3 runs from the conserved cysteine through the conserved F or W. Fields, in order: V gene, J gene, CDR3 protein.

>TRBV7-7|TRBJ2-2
CAGRDRNTGELFF
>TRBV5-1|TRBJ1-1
CASSLDGGGVNTEAFF
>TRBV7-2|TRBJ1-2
CASSLDGGNYGYTF
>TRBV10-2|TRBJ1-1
CASSEGQWNTEAFF
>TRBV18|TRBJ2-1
CASSPVSGLNEQFF
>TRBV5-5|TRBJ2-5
CASSFETGGAETQYF
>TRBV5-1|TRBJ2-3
CASSWGGIDAVDTQYF
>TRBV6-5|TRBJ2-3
CASSSRQGRTDTQYF
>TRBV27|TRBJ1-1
CASSLQGQGNTEAFF
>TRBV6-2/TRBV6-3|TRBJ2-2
CASSSPGLAGGRNTGELFF
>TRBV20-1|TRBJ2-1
CSAWGTSGKTYYNEQFF
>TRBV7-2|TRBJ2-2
CASSHRVFRTGELFF
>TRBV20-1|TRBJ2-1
CSASPLADPSNEQFF
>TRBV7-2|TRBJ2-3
CASSLEGSGTDTQYF
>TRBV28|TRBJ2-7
CASSPPPGIGRNEQYF
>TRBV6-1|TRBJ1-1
CASSPPNPRTEAFF
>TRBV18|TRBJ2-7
CASSPQREGPREQYF
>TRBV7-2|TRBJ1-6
CASSPRSGGDGSPLHF
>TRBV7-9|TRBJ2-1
CASSPTSGKTYNEQFF
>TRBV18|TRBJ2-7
CASSRGNYEQYF
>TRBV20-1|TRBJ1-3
CSAVSTSPLGNTIYF
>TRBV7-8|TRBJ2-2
CASSRGGTITGELFF
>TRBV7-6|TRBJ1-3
CASSPLTEDTFGNTIYF
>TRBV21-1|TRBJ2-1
CASSISSGVYNEQFF
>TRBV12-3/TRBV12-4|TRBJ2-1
CASSFQMRNEQFF
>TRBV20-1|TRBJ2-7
CSATTPGLSEQYF
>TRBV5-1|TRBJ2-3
CASSKETGVADTQYF
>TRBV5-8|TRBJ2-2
CASSFQGAKTGELFF
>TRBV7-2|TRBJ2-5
CASSIRDGQETQYF
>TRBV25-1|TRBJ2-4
CASSGEDRIQNIQYF
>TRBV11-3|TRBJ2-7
CASSLVEGGGGGSYEQYF